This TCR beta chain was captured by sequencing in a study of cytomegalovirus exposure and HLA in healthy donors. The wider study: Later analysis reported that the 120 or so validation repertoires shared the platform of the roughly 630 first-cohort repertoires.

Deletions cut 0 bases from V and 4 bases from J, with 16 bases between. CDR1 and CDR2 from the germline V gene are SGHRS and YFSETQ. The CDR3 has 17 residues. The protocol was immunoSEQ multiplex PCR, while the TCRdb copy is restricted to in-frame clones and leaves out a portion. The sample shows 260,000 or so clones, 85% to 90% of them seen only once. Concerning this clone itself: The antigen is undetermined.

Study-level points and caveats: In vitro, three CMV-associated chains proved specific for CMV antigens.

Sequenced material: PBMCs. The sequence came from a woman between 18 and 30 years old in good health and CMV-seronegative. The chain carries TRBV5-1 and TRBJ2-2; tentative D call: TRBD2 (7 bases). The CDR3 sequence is CASSLALGGRGTGELFF. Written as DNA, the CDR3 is TGCGCCAGCAGCTTGGCCCTCGGGGGGCGAGGCACCGGGGAGCTGTTTTTT. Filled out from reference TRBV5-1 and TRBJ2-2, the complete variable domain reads KAGVTQTPRYLIKTRGQQVTLSCSPISGHRSVSWYQQTPGQGLQFLFEYFSETQRNKGNFPGRFSGRQFSNSRSEMNVSTLELGDSALYLCASSLALGGRGTGELFFGEGSRLTVL.